This TCR beta chain was identified during a study of blood T cell repertoires in COVID-19. The wider study: In each case, the material was cDNA or gDNA derived from T cells, B-cell-depleted T cells, or PBMCs.

The CDR3 contains 14 residues. Per germline, CDR1 SGHRS and CDR2 YFSETQ. The V gene lost 2 bases and the J gene lost 0 bases, with 9 bases spanning the gap. The study assigned cohorts using participant-reported clinical history. Measured with immunoSEQ multiplex PCR; TCRdb has only the in-frame clones, and not every one. The table has about 300,000 clones, approximately 90% seen once; the top ten hold approximately 6%. The TCR comes from a woman aged 25 to 45 who had recovered from COVID-19. This sequence joins TRBV5-1 and TRBJ2-7, with D uncertain. Sequenced sample: PBMCs or T cells enriched from blood (not recorded which). This CDR3 is CASSLTRSSYEQYF. CDR3 DNA: TGCGCCAGCAGCTTAACAAGGAGCTCCTACGAGCAGTACTTC. The full variable domain, its missing parts supplied by reference TRBV5-1 and TRBJ2-7, is KAGVTQTPRYLIKTRGQQVTLSCSPISGHRSVSWYQQTPGQGLQFLFEYFSETQRNKGNFPGRFSGRQFSNSRSEMNVSTLELGDSALYLCASSLTRSSYEQYFGPGTRLTVT.